These T cell receptor beta chains were read from a single sample in a study of Graves' ophthalmopathy and Graves' hyperthyroidism. TCRdb independently ran MiXCR on the multiplex PCR reads; one entry per CDR3 protein. The table shows some 750,000 distinct CDR3 sequences, with 40% occurring only once. Sequenced input: peripheral blood. The source is an adult man with Graves' ophthalmopathy. Both conserved end residues are part of each CDR3. Fields, in order: V gene, clone size, D gene, J gene, CDR3 DNA, CDR3 protein. A D gene is named only where the DNA matches it firmly. Size is omitted from some rows. Given values are once, few, many or a class for expanded clones.

TRBV7-9	many	.	TRBJ2-7	TGTGCCAGCAGCTTAGGGACAGTATCCTACGAGCAGTACTTC	CASSLGTVSYEQYF
TRBV29-1	many	.	TRBJ1-1	TGCAGCGTTCCGCGTCAGGGAGCCACTGAAGCTTTCTTT	CSVPRQGATEAFF
TRBV7-2	.	.	TRBJ2-7	TGTGCCAGCAGCATAAACAGGGTAGGCTCCTACGAGCAGTACTTC	CASSINRVGSYEQYF
TRBV2	many	TRBD1	TRBJ1-1	TGTGCCAGCAGTTTAGACAGGGACGCTGAAGCTTTCTTT	CASSLDRDAEAFF
TRBV7-9	.	TRBD1	TRBJ1-3	TGTGCCAGCAGGGGGGACAGGGGAAACACCATATATTTT	CASRGDRGNTIYF
TRBV5-1	.	TRBD1	TRBJ2-7	TGCGCCAGCAGTTCTCCTGGACAGGGGGTAGACGAGCAGTACTTC	CASSSPGQGVDEQYF
TRBV7-8	.	.	TRBJ2-7	TGTGCCAGCAGCTTAGCGGTTAGCTACAGATCCGAGCAGTACTTC	CASSLAVSYRSEQYF
TRBV7-9	.	.	TRBJ2-2	TGCGCCAGCAGCTTGGAGGCAGGGGCCGGGGAGCTGTTTTTT	CASSLEAGAGELFF
TRBV7-9	many	TRBD1	TRBJ1-1	TGTGCCAGCAGCACCCTCAAGACAGGGGGAGTTTGGAACACTGAAGCTTTCTTT	CASSTLKTGGVWNTEAFF
TRBV5-5	few	.	TRBJ1-1	TGTGCCAGCAGCGCGGGGGTTAACACTGAAGCTTTCTTT	CASSAGVNTEAFF
TRBV20-1	.	TRBD2	TRBJ2-7	TGCAGTGCTAGAGGCCCCTCCGGGACTAGCGGGAGAGTCGCCTACGAGCAGTACTTC	CSARGPSGTSGRVAYEQYF
TRBV29-1	.	.	TRBJ1-1	TGCAGCGTTTTCGACGGGGAACCGAACACTGAAGCTTTCTTT	CSVFDGEPNTEAFF
TRBV25-1	many	.	TRBJ1-4	TGTGCCAGCAGTGAAAGGGGGAGGGCCCGCTGGCTGTTTTTT	CASSERGRARWLFF
TRBV7-9	few	.	TRBJ1-5	TGTGCCAGCAGCTTAGAGAGGGAGTCCAATCAGCCCCAGCATTTT	CASSLERESNQPQHF
TRBV25-1	many	TRBD1	TRBJ1-3	TGTGCCAGCAGTGCTGACAGGGGGGCTGGAAACACCATATATTTT	CASSADRGAGNTIYF
TRBV9	few	TRBD1	TRBJ2-7	TGTGCCAGCAGCCAAGTACAGGGGACATTGGAGCAGTACTTC	CASSQVQGTLEQYF
TRBV12-3/TRBV12-4	few	.	TRBJ1-2	TGTGCCAGCAGTACGGACGGCTATGGCTACACCTTC	CASSTDGYGYTF
TRBV14	few	.	TRBJ2-5	TGTGCCAGCAGCCTCGCTCGACAAGACCAAGAGACCCAGTACTTC	CASSLARQDQETQYF
TRBV2	many	TRBD1	TRBJ1-2	TGTGCCAGCGGACAGGGACGTGGCTACACCTTC	CASGQGRGYTF
TRBV7-2	.	.	TRBJ2-5	TGTGCCAGCAGCCCGGGGATGGTGTTTTGGCGCGAGACCCAGTACTTC	CASSPGMVFWRETQYF
TRBV19	few	TRBD2	TRBJ2-7	TGTGCCTGGACCACCCGCGGGAGGGAAAGGGACGAGCAGTACTTC	CAWTTRGRERDEQYF
TRBV12-3/TRBV12-4	.	.	TRBJ1-1	TGTGCCAGCACCCCGGTAGGTTCTGAAGCTTTCTTT	CASTPVGSEAFF
TRBV29-1	.	.	TRBJ2-6	TGCAGCGTAGCCGGGACAGGGGCCAACGTCCTGACTTTC	CSVAGTGANVLTF
TRBV29-1	.	TRBD1	TRBJ2-5	TGCAGCGTTGAGACAGGGGGGCAGACCCAGTACTTC	CSVETGGQTQYF
TRBV4-3	.	.	TRBJ1-2	TGCGCCAGCAGCCAATACCGGGAGCATGGCTACACCTTC	CASSQYREHGYTF
TRBV11-2	many	.	TRBJ1-2	TGTGCCAGCAGCTTAGGACGGGGCGGCTACACCTTC	CASSLGRGGYTF
TRBV2	.	.	TRBJ1-6	TGTGCTAGCGGACAACTGGAGAATTCACCCCTCCACTTT	CASGQLENSPLHF
TRBV2	.	.	TRBJ1-2	TGTGCCCTTGGTGGGGTAGTCTATGGCTACACCTTC	CALGGVVYGYTF
TRBV11-2	.	.	TRBJ2-7	TGTGCCAGCAGCAGACCGGGAGCGGCCTACGAGCAGTACTTC	CASSRPGAAYEQYF
TRBV5-6	.	.	TRBJ2-5	TGTGCCAGCAGCTGGCAGGGAGCGGAGACCCAGTACTTC	CASSWQGAETQYF